The source of this T cell receptor (beta chain) is a study of siplizumab effects on memory and regulatory T cells. On this clone itself: Its antigen is unknown.

Sequencing used immunoSEQ multiplex PCR; TCRdb keeps in-frame clones, though not all of them. Among about 120,000 clones listed, 90% to 95% were seen once. Germline lookup yields CDR1 SGDLS and CDR2 YYNGEE. V gave up 0 bases and J gave up 5 bases; unmatched junction bases: 7. This CDR3 is 15 amino acids long. Points from the study as a whole: Siplizumab significantly reduced alloreactive sequences traceable to unstimulated CD4+ memory cells. Contribution to the alloresponse seemed major for naive T cells, which also seemed more diverse than memory cells.

This chain uses TRBV9 with TRBJ2-7; 8 positions agree with TRBD2. Specimen: non-Treg CD4+ T cells sorted from blood. The TCR sequence derives from a human donor in good health. This CDR3 reads CASSVDLAGTNEQYF. DNA for the CDR3: TGTGCCAGCAGCGTAGATCTAGCGGGCACGAACGAGCAGTACTTC.